Presented here are 21 T cell receptor beta chains from one specimen sequenced in a study of cytomegalovirus exposure and HLA in healthy donors. It was with 60 Vbeta and 13 Jbeta primers that the PCR ran. Sequencing used immunoSEQ multiplex PCR; TCRdb keeps in-frame clones, though not all of them. There are 80,000 to 100,000 clones in the sample; more than 60% occur only once, and under 2.5% lies in the top ten. The sequencing sample was made of PBMCs. All receptors come from a man aged 50 to 59 in good health and CMV-seronegative.

This clone was seen more than once but under ten times. The rearrangement links TRBV6-1 to TRBJ2-5; TRBD1 matches 9 bases. This CDR3 comprises 16 residues. Looked up from germline, CDR1 is MNHNS and CDR2 is SASEGT. V gave up 2 bases and J gave up 4 bases; unmatched junction bases: 8. CDR3 amino acids: CASSEQQGASGETQYF. CDR3 bases: TGTGCCAGCAGTGAACAACAGGGGGCTAGCGGAGAGACCCAGTACTTC.

The chain is built from TRBV27 and TRBJ1-2; tentative D call: TRBD1 (6 bases). This CDR3 is built from 13 residues. Trimming removed 3 bases from V and 6 bases from J, with 11 bases in between. Germline CDR1 reads MNHEY; CDR2 reads SMNVEV (reference sequence). CDR3 nucleotides: TGTGCCAGCAGTTTGGGGGGGGCAAATGGCTACACCTTC. Amino acid sequence: CASSLGGANGYTF.

The V gene is TRBV7-2, the J gene TRBJ2-7, with D possibly being TRBD1 (5 bases). Germline-derived CDR1 and CDR2 are SGHTA and FQGNSA. V shed 2 bases and J shed 0 bases, with 11 bases lying between them. The CDR3 runs to 15 residues. CDR3 sequence reads: CASSLQGQSSYEQYF. The CDR3 DNA is TGTGCCAGCAGCTTACAGGGCCAGAGCTCCTACGAGCAGTACTTC.

This chain joins TRBV6-6 and TRBJ2-7, with D possibly matching TRBD1 (6 bases). V was shortened by 2 bases and J by 8 bases, with 10 bases between the two germline ends. This CDR3 spans 12 amino acids. Germline-derived CDR1 and CDR2 are MNHNY and SVGAGI (reference sequence). CDR3 amino acids: CASSYRTGKQYF. The CDR3, as DNA: TGTGCCAGCAGTTACCGAACAGGGAAGCAGTACTTC.

The chain combines TRBV9 with TRBJ2-3; no firm D call. The germline V and J ends were trimmed by 0 bases and 3 bases, with 14 bases remaining between them. The CDR3 sequence is 16 residues long. CDR1 is SGDLS and CDR2 is YYNGEE in the germline V gene. CDR3 DNA: TGTGCCAGCAGCGTAGAGTACTACACAAGAACAGATACGCAGTATTTT. This translates into CASSVEYYTRTDTQYF. The variable domain in full, with the rest retrieved from reference TRBV9 and TRBJ2-3, is DSGVTQTPKHLITATGQRVTLRCSPRSGDLSVYWYQQSLDQGLQFLIQYYNGEERAKGNILERFSAQQFPDLHSELNLSSLELGDSALYFCASSVEYYTRTDTQYFGPGTRLTVL.

The J gene is TRBJ2-5, the V gene TRBV5-1, with a possible D match to TRBD2 (6 bases). This CDR3 is built from 14 residues. Germline assignment: CDR1 SGHRS and CDR2 YFSETQ. Trimming stripped 0 bases from V and 8 bases from J, with 14 bases between. CDR3 amino acids: CASSLEPSVVTQYF. The CDR3, as DNA: TGCGCCAGCAGCTTGGAGCCTAGCGTGGTAACCCAGTACTTC. The whole variable domain, filled in from reference TRBV5-1 and TRBJ2-5, reads KAGVTQTPRYLIKTRGQQVTLSCSPISGHRSVSWYQQTPGQGLQFLFEYFSETQRNKGNFPGRFSGRQFSNSRSEMNVSTLELGDSALYLCASSLEPSVVTQYFGPGTRLLVL.

This sequence joins TRBV27 and TRBJ2-5; 8 nucleotides line up with TRBD1. The CDR3 extends over 15 amino acids. Germline V gene sequence: CDR1 MNHEY, CDR2 SMNVEV (reference sequence). J was trimmed by 0 bases and V by 0 bases; bases with no gene match: 0. The CDR3 loop is CASSLSTGDQETQYF. The CDR3 nucleotides read TGTGCCAGCAGTTTATCGACAGGGGACCAAGAGACCCAGTACTTC.

The gene calls are TRBV27 and TRBJ2-3; TRBD2 agrees at 10 bases. Germline V gives CDR1 MNHEY, CDR2 SMNVEV (reference sequence). CDR3 length: 17 residues. J lost 2 bases, V lost 5 bases, and 10 bases had no gene match. The CDR3 loop reads CASSPRTSGIYTDTQYF. In DNA, the CDR3 is TGTGCCAGCAGTCCACGGACTAGCGGTATATACACAGATACGCAGTATTTT.

V is TRBV11-2 and J is TRBJ1-3; a weak D match, TRBD1 (5 bases). Germline V gene data show CDR1 as SGHAT and CDR2 as FQNNGV. Trimming left V 10 bases short and J 0 bases short, with 13 bases between. The CDR3 spans 14 residues. As DNA, the CDR3 is TGTGCCACTGAGCAGGGCCTCTCTGGAAACACCATATATTTT. Its protein product is CATEQGLSGNTIYF.

To note about this clone: In the same sample, other DNA sequences code for this CDR3. This chain links TRBV5-6 with TRBJ2-7, with D maybe TRBD2 (5 bases). CDR3 length equals 14 residues. Germline V lookup: CDR1 SGHDT, CDR2 YYEEEE. The V end lost 4 bases, the J end lost 5 bases, and 16 bases lay between the germline ends. CDR3 coding DNA: TGTGCCAGCAGCCGTCGGAGAGGGTACCACGAGCAGTACTTC. This codes for CASSRRRGYHEQYF.

The chain is built from TRBV27 and TRBJ2-1; D may be TRBD1 (7 bases). Trimming pared 3 bases from V and 10 bases from J, leaving 22 bases between. The CDR3 has 16 residues. Germline CDR1 is MNHEY and CDR2 is SMNVEV (reference sequence). In DNA, the CDR3 is TGTGCCAGCAGTTTTCGGAGGGGGGCAGGGGGTGAGGAGCAGTTCTTC. Protein sequence: CASSFRRGAGGEEQFF.

The chain uses TRBV9 and TRBJ2-3, with 11 nucleotides matching TRBD2. Germline CDR1 and CDR2: SGDLS and YYNGEE. V shed 1 base and J 0 bases; nucleotides not matched to a gene: 4. There are 17 residues in the CDR3. The CDR3 coding sequence is TGTGCCAGCAGCGTAACTAGCGGGGGAGCTAGCACAGATACGCAGTATTTT. It is translated as CASSVTSGGASTDTQYF. The whole variable domain, remainder taken from reference TRBV9 and TRBJ2-3, is DSGVTQTPKHLITATGQRVTLRCSPRSGDLSVYWYQQSLDQGLQFLIQYYNGEERAKGNILERFSAQQFPDLHSELNLSSLELGDSALYFCASSVTSGGASTDTQYFGPGTRLTVL.

The sample holds a few counts of this clone. The chain employs TRBV27 and TRBJ2-2, with unresolved D. The germline gives CDR1 MNHEY, CDR2 SMNVEV (reference sequence). Trimming left V 8 bases short and J 6 bases short, with 10 bases between. The CDR3 has 12 amino acids. The CDR3 DNA follows: TGTGCCAGCTCCGGAGTATCCGGGGAGCTGTTTTTT. The encoded protein is CASSGVSGELFF.

V is TRBV10-1 and J is TRBJ1-1, with a possible D match to TRBD1 (6 bases). Trimming took 4 bases from V and 4 from J, leaving 22 bases between them. The CDR3 runs to 17 residues. Germline CDR1 is WNHNN and CDR2 is SYGVQD (reference sequence). The CDR3 DNA follows: TGCGCCAGCAGTGTAGAGCACAGGGTGTTTTCGGGCACTGAAGCTTTCTTT. It is translated as CASSVEHRVFSGTEAFF.

The chain links TRBV5-1 to TRBJ1-2; a weak D match, TRBD1 (5 bases). This CDR3 is built from 11 residues. Germline V gene lookup returns CDR1 SGHRS and CDR2 YFSETQ. V dropped 3 bases and J dropped 9 bases, with 9 bases sitting between them. This chain's CDR3 is CASSSDISYTF. The CDR3 DNA reads as TGCGCCAGCAGCTCGGACATCAGCTACACCTTC.

This clone was seen only once. The chain joins TRBV19 to TRBJ2-1; TRBD2 matches 12 bases. The CDR3 contains 19 residues. The trim removed 7 bases at V and 8 bases at J, leaving 21 bases unmatched. CDR1 is LNHDA, CDR2 SQIVND, per germline (reference sequence). This CDR3 is CASTHIPSLRLAGEDEQFF. DNA of the CDR3: TGTGCCAGTACCCACATCCCCTCCTTGAGACTAGCGGGGGAGGATGAGCAGTTCTTC.

This clone is a singleton in its sample. V usage is TRBV28 and J usage is TRBJ1-1; D perhaps matches TRBD1 (5 bases). CDR3 length equals 15 residues. Germline V gene sequence: CDR1 MDHEN, CDR2 SYDVKM. The ends were cut back, 6 bases at V and 7 bases at J, with 21 bases in the middle. CDR3 nucleotide sequence: TGTGCCAGCAGACCCCAGGGATTTTCTAGTCTTGAAGCTTTCTTT. Translated: CASRPQGFSSLEAFF.

The chain carries TRBV11-1 and TRBJ2-7; perhaps TRBD1 as D (7 bases). V was pared by 4 bases and J by 7 bases, with 20 bases between. The CDR3 is made up of 15 amino acids. The germline V gene has CDR1 SGHAT and CDR2 FQDESV (reference sequence). CDR3 nucleotides: TGTGCCAGCAGCTCAGGAGGGACAGCCAGCCTGGAGCAGTACTTC. It yields the protein CASSSGGTASLEQYF.

The chain links TRBV6-5 to TRBJ2-7; 9 nucleotides line up with TRBD2. V lost 7 bases, J lost 1 base, and 5 bases stayed unmatched. The germline V gene has CDR1 MNHEY and CDR2 SVGAGI. The CDR3 extends over 14 amino acids. This CDR3 is CASTKAGGSYEQYF. The CDR3 bases are TGTGCCAGCACCAAGGCGGGGGGGTCCTACGAGCAGTACTTC.

This clone turned up a few times. The V gene is TRBV2, the J gene TRBJ2-1, with D possibly matching TRBD1 (5 bases). Trimming took off 6 bases at V and 4 bases at J, with 16 bases between the two ends. This CDR3 region has 15 residues. Germline lookup yields CDR1 SNHLY and CDR2 FYNNEI. Here the CDR3 DNA reads TGTGCCAGCAGGGGAACAGGATCCCCGTACAATGAGCAGTTCTTC. This codes for CASRGTGSPYNEQFF.

This rearrangement joins TRBV28 to TRBJ1-2; 7 nucleotides agree with TRBD1. V gave up 9 bases and J gave up 7 bases; unmatched junction bases: 8. Germline loops: CDR1 MDHEN, CDR2 SYDVKM. The CDR3 loop spans 12 amino acids. CDR3 residues: CASATGVGGYTF. CDR3 DNA: TGTGCCAGTGCTACAGGGGTGGGTGGCTACACCTTC.